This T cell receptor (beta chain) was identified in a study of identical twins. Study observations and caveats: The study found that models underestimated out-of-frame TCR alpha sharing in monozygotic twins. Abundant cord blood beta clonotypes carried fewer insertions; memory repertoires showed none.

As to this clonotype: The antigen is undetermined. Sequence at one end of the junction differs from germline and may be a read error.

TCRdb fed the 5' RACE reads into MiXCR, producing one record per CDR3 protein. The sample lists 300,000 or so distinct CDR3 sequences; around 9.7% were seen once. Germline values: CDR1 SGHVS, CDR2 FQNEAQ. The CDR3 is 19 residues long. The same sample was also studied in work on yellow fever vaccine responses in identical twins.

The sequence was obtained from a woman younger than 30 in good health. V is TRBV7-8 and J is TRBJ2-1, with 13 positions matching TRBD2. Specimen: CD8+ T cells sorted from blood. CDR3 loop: CAGSLPGTSGTSSYNEQFF. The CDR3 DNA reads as TGTGCCGGCAGCTTACCCGGGACTAGCGGGACCAGCTCCTACAATGAGCAGTTCTTC.